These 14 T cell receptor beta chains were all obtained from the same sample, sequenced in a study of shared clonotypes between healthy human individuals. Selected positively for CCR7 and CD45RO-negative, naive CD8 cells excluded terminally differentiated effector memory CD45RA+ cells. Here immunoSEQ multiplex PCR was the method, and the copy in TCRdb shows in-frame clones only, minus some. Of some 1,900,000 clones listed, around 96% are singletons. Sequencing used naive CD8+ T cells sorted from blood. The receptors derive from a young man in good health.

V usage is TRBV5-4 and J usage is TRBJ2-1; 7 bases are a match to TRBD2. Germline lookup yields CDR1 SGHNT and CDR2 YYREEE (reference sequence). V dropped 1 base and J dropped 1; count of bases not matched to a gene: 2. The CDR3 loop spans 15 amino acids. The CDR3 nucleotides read TGTGCCAGCAGCTTGTGGGGGGGATCCTACAATGAGCAGTTCTTC. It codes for CASSLWGGSYNEQFF.

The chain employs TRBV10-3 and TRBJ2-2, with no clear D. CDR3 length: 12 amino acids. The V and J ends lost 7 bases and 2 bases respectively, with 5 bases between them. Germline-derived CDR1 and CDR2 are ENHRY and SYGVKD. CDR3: CAIKPNTGELFF. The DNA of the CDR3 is TGTGCCATCAAGCCTAACACCGGGGAGCTGTTTTTT.

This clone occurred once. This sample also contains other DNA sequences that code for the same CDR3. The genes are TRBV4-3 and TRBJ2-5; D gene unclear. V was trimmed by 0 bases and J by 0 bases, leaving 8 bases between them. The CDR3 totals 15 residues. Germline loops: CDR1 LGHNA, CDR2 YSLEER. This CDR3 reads CASSQDITDQETQYF. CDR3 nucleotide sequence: TGCGCCAGCAGCCAAGATATCACAGACCAAGAGACCCAGTACTTC.

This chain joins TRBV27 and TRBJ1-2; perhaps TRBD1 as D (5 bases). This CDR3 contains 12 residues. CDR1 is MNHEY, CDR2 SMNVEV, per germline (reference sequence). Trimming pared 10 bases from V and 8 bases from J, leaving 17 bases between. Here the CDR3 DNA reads TGTGCCACCCAGACGGGGGGGAACGGCTACACCTTC. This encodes CATQTGGNGYTF.

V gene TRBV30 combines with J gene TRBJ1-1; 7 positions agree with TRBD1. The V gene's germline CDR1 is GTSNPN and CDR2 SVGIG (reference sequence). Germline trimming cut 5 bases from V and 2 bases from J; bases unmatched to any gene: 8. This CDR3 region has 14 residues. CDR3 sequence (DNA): TGTGCCTGGTTACAGCCAGGGGGAAACACTGAAGCTTTCTTT. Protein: CAWLQPGGNTEAFF.

Written as DNA, the CDR3 is TGCAGCGTTCCAGCTGGAAACACCATATATTTT. Translation gives CSVPAGNTIYF. The chain uses TRBV29-1 and TRBJ1-3; no clear D. V lost 5 bases and J 2 bases, leaving 4 bases between the germline ends. The CDR3 loop spans 11 amino acids. Germline values: CDR1 SQVTM, CDR2 ANQGSEA. Looking up the rest from reference TRBV29-1 and TRBJ1-3 gives the full variable domain: SAVISQKPSRDICQRGTSLTIQCQVDSQVTMMFWYRQQPGQSLTLIATANQGSEATYESGFVIDKFPISRPNLTFSTLTVSNMSPEDSSIYLCSVPAGNTIYFGEGSWLTVV.

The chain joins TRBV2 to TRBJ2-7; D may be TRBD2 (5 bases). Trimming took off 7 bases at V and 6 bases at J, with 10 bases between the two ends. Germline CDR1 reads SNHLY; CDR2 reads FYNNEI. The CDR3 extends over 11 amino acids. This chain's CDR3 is CASTGVVEQYF. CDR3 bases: TGTGCCAGCACCGGGGTTGTCGAGCAGTACTTC.

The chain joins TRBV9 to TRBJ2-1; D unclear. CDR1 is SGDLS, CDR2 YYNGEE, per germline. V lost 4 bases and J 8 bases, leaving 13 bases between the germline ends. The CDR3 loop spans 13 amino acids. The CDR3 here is CASSRPRADEQFF. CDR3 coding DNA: TGTGCCAGCAGCCGTCCCCGCGCGGATGAGCAGTTCTTC.

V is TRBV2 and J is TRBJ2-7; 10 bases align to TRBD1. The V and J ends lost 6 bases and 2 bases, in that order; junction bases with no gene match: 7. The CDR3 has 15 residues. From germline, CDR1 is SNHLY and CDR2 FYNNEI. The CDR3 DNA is TGTGCCAGCAGGGGACAGGGGCCCATCACCTACGAGCAGTACTTC. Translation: CASRGQGPITYEQYF.

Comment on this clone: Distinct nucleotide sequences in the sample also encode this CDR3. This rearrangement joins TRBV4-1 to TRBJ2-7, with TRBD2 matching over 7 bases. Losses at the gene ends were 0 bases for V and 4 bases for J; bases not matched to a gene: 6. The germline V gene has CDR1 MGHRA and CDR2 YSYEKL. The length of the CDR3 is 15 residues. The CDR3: CASSQEGQGGYEQYF. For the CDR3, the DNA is TGCGCCAGCAGCCAAGAGGGGCAGGGAGGGTACGAGCAGTACTTC.

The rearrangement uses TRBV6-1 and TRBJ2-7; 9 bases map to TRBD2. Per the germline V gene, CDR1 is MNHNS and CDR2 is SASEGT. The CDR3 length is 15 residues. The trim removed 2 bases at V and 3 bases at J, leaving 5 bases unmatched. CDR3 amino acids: CASSETQRGDYEQYF. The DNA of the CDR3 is TGTGCCAGCAGTGAAACCCAGCGGGGGGACTACGAGCAGTACTTC.

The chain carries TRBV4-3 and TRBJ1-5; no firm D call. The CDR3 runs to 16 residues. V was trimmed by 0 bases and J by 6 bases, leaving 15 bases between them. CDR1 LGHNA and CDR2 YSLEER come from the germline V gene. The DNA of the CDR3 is TGCGCCAGCAGCCAAGATCCAAGCAGGCCCCTTCAGCCCCAGCATTTT. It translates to CASSQDPSRPLQPQHF.

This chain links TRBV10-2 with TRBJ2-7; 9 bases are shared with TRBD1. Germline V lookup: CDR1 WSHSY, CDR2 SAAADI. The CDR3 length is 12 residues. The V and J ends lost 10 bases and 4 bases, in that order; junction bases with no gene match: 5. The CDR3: CATGQGGYEQYF. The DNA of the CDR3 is TGCGCCACGGGACAGGGTGGGTACGAGCAGTACTTC.

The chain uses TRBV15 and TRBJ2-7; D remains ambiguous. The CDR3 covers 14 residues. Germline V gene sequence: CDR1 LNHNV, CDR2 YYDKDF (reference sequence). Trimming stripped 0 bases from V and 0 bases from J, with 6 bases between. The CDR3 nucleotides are TGTGCCACCAGCAGAGATTTCAACTCCTACGAGCAGTACTTC. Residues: CATSRDFNSYEQYF.